This T cell receptor (beta chain) was identified during a study of T cells after yellow fever vaccination. About the research overall: Any fraction with a low cell number was prepared using SMART-Seq v4 Ultra Low Input.

In germline, CDR1 is SNHLY, CDR2 FYNNEI. The CDR3 spans 11 residues. The germline V and J ends were trimmed by 3 bases and 15 bases, with 12 bases remaining between them. TCRdb ran MiXCR on the 5' RACE reads and lists one entry per CDR3 protein. Here the sample spans some 130,000 distinct CDR3 sequences, approximately 6.6% being singletons. This clonotype came up many times. The TCR was taken from a man aged 25-45 years who received the YFV17D yellow fever vaccine. V is TRBV2 and J is TRBJ2-1; the D is unclear. This material consisted of CD4+ T cells sorted from PBMCs, taken 10 days after the yellow fever booster vaccination. CDR3 residues: CASSDWYELFF. The CDR3 bases are TGTGCCAGCAGTGATTGGTACGAATTGTTCTTC.